The 19 T cell receptor beta chains below all came from one sample that was sequenced in a study of T cells after yellow fever vaccination. TCRdb passed the 5' RACE reads through MiXCR, listing each CDR3 protein once. Altogether approximately 240,000 distinct CDR3 sequences are present, more than 3.5% being singletons, with the ten largest covering 15% to 20%. The sequencing here drew on PBMCs, taken 15 days after the yellow fever booster vaccination. The receptors derive from a man between 18 and 29 years old who received the YFV17D yellow fever vaccine.

This clonotype has a count of ten or more. V is TRBV20-1 and J is TRBJ2-4, with TRBD1 matching over 8 bases. The CDR3 loop spans 13 amino acids. Germline lookup yields CDR1 DFQATT and CDR2 SNEGSKA (reference sequence). V shed 5 bases and J 3 bases; nucleotides not matched to a gene: 3. CDR3 region: CSAGTGGKNIQYF. DNA for the CDR3: TGCAGTGCTGGGACAGGAGGCAAAAACATTCAGTACTTC.

The table lists this clonotype with many counts. The V and J genes are TRBV5-4 and TRBJ2-1; 11 bases align to TRBD2. Per the germline V gene, CDR1 is SGHNT and CDR2 is YYREEE (reference sequence). CDR3 length equals 16 residues. The V and J ends lost 4 bases and 8 bases, in that order; junction bases with no gene match: 11. The CDR3 bases are TGTGCCAGCAGCCCTATATTAGCGGGGGGGCAGGATGAGCAGTTCTTC. The encoded protein is CASSPILAGGQDEQFF.

This clonotype showed up many times. V gene TRBV4-1 combines with J gene TRBJ2-3; possibly TRBD1 for D (5 bases). Per the germline V gene, CDR1 is MGHRA and CDR2 is YSYEKL. Trimming took off 4 bases at V and 2 bases at J, with 16 bases between the two ends. The CDR3 is made up of 16 amino acids. The CDR3 sequence: CASSPPQGPSTDTQYF. The DNA of the CDR3 is TGCGCCAGCAGCCCCCCCCAGGGTCCCTCCACAGATACGCAGTATTTT.

This clonotype was counted at least ten times. The chain carries TRBV7-8 and TRBJ1-1; TRBD1 agrees at 7 bases. The V and J ends lost 5 bases and 0 bases, in that order; junction bases with no gene match: 6. This CDR3 contains 15 residues. In germline, CDR1 is SGHVS, CDR2 FQNEAQ. The CDR3 protein is CASSTPGTVNTEAFF. The CDR3 nucleotides are TGTGCCAGCAGCACGCCCGGGACAGTGAACACTGAAGCTTTCTTT.

This clonotype was observed many times. The V and J genes are TRBV6-5 and TRBJ1-5; D might be TRBD1 (5 bases). The CDR3 contains 13 residues. Trimming took off 5 bases at V and 9 bases at J, with 14 bases between the two ends. Germline CDR1 and CDR2: MNHEY and SVGAGI. The CDR3 protein is CASSGGLGLPQHF. The CDR3 DNA reads TGTGCCAGCAGTGGGGGTCTTGGATTGCCCCAGCATTTT.

This clonotype was detected only a few times. V usage is TRBV24-1 and J usage is TRBJ2-1, with TRBD2 identical over 11 bases. Trimming removed 4 bases from V and 6 bases from J; junction bases left unmatched: 7. The CDR3 totals 16 residues. The germline CDR1 and CDR2 sequences are KGHDR and SFDVKD. The CDR3 sequence: CATSDPGLAAGNEQFF. DNA for the CDR3: TGTGCCACCAGTGACCCGGGACTAGCGGCTGGCAATGAGCAGTTCTTC.

This clonotype is termed medium-sized (0.01 to 0.1%). The chain has TRBV6-4 and TRBJ2-3, with TRBD2 identical over 11 bases. The junction had 0 bases not matched to a gene; V was cut back by 3 bases and J by 1 base. The CDR3 spans 15 residues. Germline values: CDR1 MRHNA, CDR2 SNTAGT. The CDR3 DNA is TGTGCCAGCAGTGAGACTAGCGGGGGCACAGATACGCAGTATTTT. Translation gives CASSETSGGTDTQYF.

This clonotype was counted at least ten times. The gene calls are TRBV20-1 and TRBJ2-3; D may correspond to TRBD1 or TRBD2 (7 bases each). The V end lost 1 base, the J end lost 6 bases, and 17 bases lay between the germline ends. CDR1 and CDR2 from the germline V gene are DFQATT and SNEGSKA (reference sequence). The CDR3 totals 15 residues. The CDR3 here is CSARGGGRGADTQYF. The CDR3 bases are TGCAGTGCTAGAGGAGGGGGCCGGGGGGCTGATACGCAGTATTTT.

About this clonotype itself: A much larger clone lies one base from this, so it may be a read error. The rearrangement links TRBV7-2 to TRBJ2-1, with D unclear. CDR3 length equals 12 residues. The germline CDR1 and CDR2 sequences are SGHTA and FQGNSA. CDR3 DNA sequence: TGTGCCAGCAGCTTAGTCGGTACTGAGAAGTTCTTC. Encoded protein: CASSLVGTEKFF.

This clonotype was detected many times. V is TRBV14 and J is TRBJ2-1; D not certain. The germline gives CDR1 SGHDN, CDR2 FVKESK. The CDR3 covers 13 residues. The germline V and J ends were trimmed by 4 bases and 9 bases, with 13 bases remaining between them. The CDR3 spells CASSLGVVVEQFF. CDR3 nucleotides: TGTGCCAGCAGCCTCGGAGTCGTGGTTGAGCAGTTCTTC.

This clonotype was counted ten times or more. This rearrangement joins TRBV7-9 to TRBJ2-4; D is uncertain. V lost 4 bases to trimming and J lost 0 bases, with 7 bases between them. This CDR3 comprises 14 residues. The V gene's germline CDR1 is SEHNR and CDR2 FQNEAQ (reference sequence). The chain's CDR3 is CASSSRTAKNIQYF. For the CDR3, the DNA is TGTGCCAGCAGCTCCCGTACAGCCAAAAACATTCAGTACTTC.

The table lists this clonotype with many counts. The genes are TRBV5-1 and TRBJ2-3; TRBD2 matches 13 bases. The germline CDR1 and CDR2 sequences are SGHRS and YFSETQ. With 1 base clipped from V and 5 bases from J, the junction kept 7 bases outside the gene matches. The CDR3 covers 17 residues. Here the CDR3 reads CASSLPTSGGAEDTQYF. The CDR3 region has the DNA TGCGCCAGCAGCTTGCCTACTAGCGGGGGGGCCGAAGATACGCAGTATTTT.

This clonotype was observed at least ten times. The chain combines TRBV28 with TRBJ2-2; no clear D. The CDR3 has 15 residues. Per germline, CDR1 MDHEN and CDR2 SYDVKM. Trimming shortened V by 3 bases and J by 2 bases, and 10 bases separated the two germline ends. As DNA, the CDR3 is TGTGCCAGCAGTTTCAGGTGGCATAACACCGGGGAGCTGTTTTTT. This encodes CASSFRWHNTGELFF.

This clonotype was counted between two and nine times. The gene calls are TRBV3-1 and TRBJ1-2, with a weak D call TRBD1 (5 bases). Trimming pared 3 bases from V and 3 bases from J, leaving 17 bases between. The CDR3 covers 16 residues. CDR1 is LGHDT, CDR2 YNNKEL, per germline (reference sequence). The DNA for the CDR3 is TGTGCCAGCAGCCAGACTGACAGCTTACTTCACTATGGCTACACCTTC. Protein product: CASSQTDSLLHYGYTF.

This clonotype was picked up many times. This chain links TRBV20-1 with TRBJ1-6, with D hard to call. This CDR3 is built from 16 residues. Germline values: CDR1 DFQATT, CDR2 SNEGSKA (reference sequence). Trimming took off 6 bases at V and 6 bases at J, with 21 bases between the two ends. CDR3 nucleotides: TGCAGTGCCGACCGTCGGGGAGGGTTCCGTAATTCACCCCTCCACTTT. This gives the protein CSADRRGGFRNSPLHF.

This clonotype came up many times. The DNA of the CDR3 is TGTGCCAGCAGCGTAGATTCCCAATACTCCTACGAGCAGTACTTC. It specifies CASSVDSQYSYEQYF. The genes are TRBV9 and TRBJ2-7; D gene uncertain. Trimming cost V 0 bases and J 0 bases, with 10 bases left between them. Germline V gives CDR1 SGDLS, CDR2 YYNGEE. There are 15 residues in the CDR3.

This clonotype has a count of ten or more. The rearrangement links TRBV12-3 or TRBV12-4 to TRBJ1-5; 11 bases fit TRBD1. V lost 6 bases to trimming and J lost 1 base; unmatched junction nucleotides: 5. The CDR3 spans 16 residues. CDR3 region: CASSDGTGGSNQPQHF. The CDR3 nucleotides are TGTGCCAGCAGCGACGGGACAGGGGGAAGCAATCAGCCCCAGCATTTT.

In this sample, this clonotype turned up many times. The chain is built from TRBV28 and TRBJ1-2; no definite D call. In germline, CDR1 is MDHEN, CDR2 SYDVKM. The CDR3 loop spans 14 amino acids. V lost 3 bases to trimming and J lost 5 bases, with 13 bases between them. CDR3 in amino acids: CASSFHETVYGYTF. DNA for the CDR3: TGTGCCAGCAGTTTCCACGAGACGGTGTATGGCTACACCTTC.

This clonotype was counted ten times or more. CDR3: CASSLGGAAEAFF. CDR3 nucleotides: TGCGCCAGCAGCTTGGGGGGGGCAGCTGAAGCTTTCTTT. The V call is TRBV5-1, the J call TRBJ1-1; D may be TRBD1 (6 bases). Trimming shortened V by 0 bases and J by 6 bases, and 9 bases separated the two germline ends. Germline-derived CDR1 and CDR2 are SGHRS and YFSETQ. The CDR3 has 13 residues. Full variable domain (outside the CDR3, taken from reference TRBV5-1 and TRBJ1-1): KAGVTQTPRYLIKTRGQQVTLSCSPISGHRSVSWYQQTPGQGLQFLFEYFSETQRNKGNFPGRFSGRQFSNSRSEMNVSTLELGDSALYLCASSLGGAAEAFFGQGTRLTVV.